The entry below gives a single T cell receptor beta chain sequence along with its context. Its antigen specificity is not known. No clone much larger than this one lies a single base away; base qualities are absent. The entry originates in a study of T cells after yellow fever vaccination (dated 2019 in TCRdb). Notes on the research overall: The SMART-Seq v4 Ultra Low Input RNA kit was used to prepare libraries from fractions with low cell numbers. To follow T-cell clones before and after both primary and booster YFV17D yellow fever vaccination, bulk TCR alpha and beta repertoires underwent longitudinal sequencing. The cohort comprised two healthy male donors, one aged 18 to 30 and one aged 30 to 40 years. Bulk PBMC replicates and cell subsets were isolated from blood drawn at multiple timepoints before and after both primary and secondary immunization.

On the study overall, not on this receptor specifically: Because abundant contaminating clonotypes from the bulk population could be contained in FACS-sorted repertoires, computational filtering was required. Only a couple of donors were included in the study, so the extent to which the findings can be generalized is limited. A small fraction of clonotypes appeared in both the CD4 and CD8 compartments, likely as a result of convergent recombination. Most clones expanded after primary vaccination were re-detected after the booster (almost 98% of CD4 and about 88% of CD8), suggesting broad memory maintenance. The secondary T-cell response was weaker than the primary response but faster, peaking on day 5 instead of day 15.

Synthesis of TCR cDNA relied on 5'RACE template switching, a step that introduced a universal primer site along with unique molecular identifiers. cDNA synthesis was primed from both the TCR alpha and TCR beta constant segments. Libraries were amplified in two PCR steps, with sample barcodes and sequencing adapters added in the second step. Sequencing of libraries was performed on Illumina HiSeq 2500 (2x100 bp) or NovaSeq (2x150 bp). For the original study's pipeline: Reads were demultiplexed and collapsed into UMI consensus sequences with MIGEC, and V(D)J alignment was performed with MiXCR. Vaccine-responding clonotypes were defined with edgeR using replicate PBMC samples, requiring FDR below 0.01 and a log2 fold change above 5 up to day 15. Each bulk clonotype received a CD4 or CD8 identity based on whether the sequenced CD4 or CD8 repertoire contained that clonotype at higher abundance. The public reads were reanalyzed by TCRdb: fastp trimming at Q25, MiXCR alignment, in-frame beta chains only. All rows with the same CDR3 protein become a single entry with the most common DNA and genes. In this record, the V and J calls reflect TCRdb's handling and not the investigators' own analysis. The sample table records 450,000 to 550,000 distinct CDR3 sequences; around a fifth of these occur just once. The ten largest clonotypes hold about 15% of the sample.

The germline V gene supplies CDR1 MDHEN and CDR2 SYDVKM. The V end gives up 3 bases and the J end 7 bases, leaving 4 bases in the junction not matched to a gene. The CDR3 runs 13 residues from the cysteine to the phenylalanine. The CDR3 DNA has 39 bases and is translated from base 1. Read against the paper, the sample's treatment or condition label means: live attenuated yellow fever vaccine strain. At each blood-draw timepoint, two biological replicates of bulk PBMCs were obtained. PBMCs were isolated from peripheral blood using a standard Ficoll-Paque protocol. RNA was extracted with TriZol from bulk PBMCs, CD4 and CD8 fractions, and dextramer-positive and dextramer-negative fractions.

This TCR came from a man aged 18 to 29 who received the YFV17D yellow fever vaccine. The sequence is built from TRBV28 and TRBJ1-2; 8 bases in between match TRBD1. Material: PBMCs, obtained 20 to 25 days after the first yellow fever vaccination. For the CDR3, the sequence is CASSLTGVGGYTF. The DNA reads TGTGCCAGCAGTTTGACAGGGGTGGGTGGCTACACCTTC.